The clone carrying this T cell receptor (beta chain) was found many times. The CDR3 covers 14 residues. Losses at the gene ends were 5 bases for V and 2 bases for J; bases not matched to a gene: 6. The germline V gene has CDR1 MDHEN and CDR2 SYDVKM. The sample is drawn from a study of regulatory T cells in long-lasting Graves disease. Time point specified: newly diagnosed GD, antithyroid drugs for less than 3 months. PBMC RNA was the source of the TCR library. Relying on iRepertoire HTBI primers and Arm-PCR of CDR3 regions, the team built TCR beta libraries. TCRdb used MiXCR to reprocess the multiplex PCR reads, holding one entry per CDR3 protein. This sample carries hundreds of thousands of distinct CDR3 sequences, less than 20% of them seen once, and the ten largest clones take approximately 18%. The same data also went into a second study, on T cells in Graves' hyperthyroidism and ophthalmopathy. That source notes: Most expanded thyroid clonotypes above 0.001 also appeared in blood. Through a model of 13 V-J features, ophthalmopathy was separated from stable hyperthyroidism.

This TCR came from a woman aged 25 to 39 with Graves disease. The source was peripheral blood mononuclear cells (PBMCs), collected at new diagnosis, from a patient treated with antithyroid drugs. This sequence joins TRBV28 and TRBJ2-7; TRBD2 matches at 7 bases. Here the CDR3 DNA reads TGTGCCAGCAGTGGGGGGGAGTACACCTACGAGCAGTACTTC. It specifies CASSGGEYTYEQYF. Filled out from reference TRBV28 and TRBJ2-7, the complete variable domain reads DVKVTQSSRYLVKRTGEKVFLECVQDMDHENMFWYRQDPGLGLRLIYFSYDVKMKEKGDIPEGYSVSREKKERFSLILESASTNQTSMYLCASSGGEYTYEQYFGPGTRLTVT.